A selection of T cell receptor beta chains follows, all from one sample in a study of T cell changes during pregnancy in multiple sclerosis. Measured with immunoSEQ multiplex PCR; TCRdb has only the in-frame clones, and not every one. The data contain approximately 70,000 clones, about 90% of them singletons. The sequencing here drew on peripheral blood, taken in the second trimester of pregnancy. These receptors were taken from a female donor in good health, enrolled as a control in a pregnancy study. Each CDR3 is given with its conserved first and last residue. Each record gives: J gene, V gene, clone size, D gene, CDR3 DNA, CDR3 protein. A D gene is named only where the DNA matches it firmly. Size is omitted from some rows. Given values are once, few, many or a class for expanded clones.

j_call: TRBJ2-1; v_call: TRBV6-4; clone_size: -; d_call: TRBD2; cdr3_nt: TGTGCCAGCAGTGCCGAAACTAGCGGGGGGTACAATGAGCAGTTCTTC; cdr3_aa: CASSAETSGGYNEQFF
j_call: TRBJ2-7; v_call: TRBV6-6; clone_size: -; d_call: TRBD1; cdr3_nt: TGTGCCAGCAGTTACCAGGGGGCGAGGGACGAGCAGTACTTC; cdr3_aa: CASSYQGARDEQYF
j_call: TRBJ2-1; v_call: TRBV4-2; clone_size: -; d_call: TRBD2; cdr3_nt: TGTGCCAGCAGCCACCTCGCCGGGACTAGAGATGAGCAGTTCTTC; cdr3_aa: CASSHLAGTRDEQFF
j_call: TRBJ1-2; v_call: TRBV12-5; clone_size: -; d_call: TRBD1; cdr3_nt: TGTGCTAGTGGTTTGGCTACAGGGGAATTTAACTATGGCTACACCTTC; cdr3_aa: CASGLATGEFNYGYTF
j_call: TRBJ2-1; v_call: TRBV6-5; clone_size: -; d_call: TRBD2; cdr3_nt: TGTGCCAGCAGCCAAGCGGGAGGGCCGGGCAATGAGCAGTTCTTC; cdr3_aa: CASSQAGGPGNEQFF
j_call: TRBJ2-3; v_call: TRBV27; clone_size: -; d_call: TRBD1; cdr3_nt: TGTGCCAGCAGTTTATCGGCAGGGGGCGGTAACACAGATACGCAGTATTTT; cdr3_aa: CASSLSAGGGNTDTQYF
j_call: TRBJ2-7; v_call: TRBV4-1; clone_size: -; d_call: TRBD2; cdr3_nt: TGCGCCAGCAGCCAAGGATTTAGCGGGGGGGAACCATACGAGCAGTACTTC; cdr3_aa: CASSQGFSGGEPYEQYF
j_call: TRBJ2-5; v_call: TRBV9; clone_size: -; d_call: TRBD1; cdr3_nt: TGTGCCAGCAGCGCGGGACAGGAGAAAGGCGAGACCCAGTACTTC; cdr3_aa: CASSAGQEKGETQYF
j_call: TRBJ2-3; v_call: TRBV9; clone_size: -; d_call: TRBD2; cdr3_nt: TGTGCCAGCAGCATAGCGGGGGGGCTGAGAGATACGCAGTATTTT; cdr3_aa: CASSIAGGLRDTQYF
j_call: TRBJ2-7; v_call: TRBV4-1; clone_size: -; d_call: TRBD2; cdr3_nt: TGCGCCAGCAGCCAACCGACTAGCGGGAGAGGCTACGAGCAGTACTTC; cdr3_aa: CASSQPTSGRGYEQYF
j_call: TRBJ2-3; v_call: TRBV19; clone_size: -; d_call: TRBD2; cdr3_nt: TGTGCCAGTAGTATAGCAGCGGGAGGTAGCACAGATACGCAGTATTTT; cdr3_aa: CASSIAAGGSTDTQYF
j_call: TRBJ2-2; v_call: TRBV4-2; clone_size: -; d_call: TRBD2; cdr3_nt: TGTGCCAGCAGCCAAGACCCAGCGGGAGGCCGGACCGGGGAGCTGTTTTTT; cdr3_aa: CASSQDPAGGRTGELFF
j_call: TRBJ1-5; v_call: TRBV28; clone_size: -; d_call: -; cdr3_nt: TGTGCCAGCAGGAACCGGGTCCTTAATCAGCCCCAGCATTTT; cdr3_aa: CASRNRVLNQPQHF
j_call: TRBJ2-5; v_call: TRBV4-3; clone_size: -; d_call: TRBD2; cdr3_nt: TGCGCCAGCAGCCAAGGTCTTGTAGCGGGAGGGCTCGGTGGGACCCAGTACTTC; cdr3_aa: CASSQGLVAGGLGGTQYF
j_call: TRBJ2-7; v_call: TRBV4-1; clone_size: -; d_call: -; cdr3_nt: TGCGCCAGCAGCCAAGCCTCAGGGGGACTCTACGAGCAGTACTTC; cdr3_aa: CASSQASGGLYEQYF
j_call: TRBJ2-7; v_call: TRBV25-1; clone_size: -; d_call: TRBD2; cdr3_nt: TGTGCCAGCAGTGCCCATAGCGCTAGCGGATACTACGAGCAGTACTTC; cdr3_aa: CASSAHSASGYYEQYF
j_call: TRBJ2-3; v_call: TRBV4-1; clone_size: -; d_call: -; cdr3_nt: TGCGCCAGCAGCCAAGGGGCAGGGTCGACAGATACGCAGTATTTT; cdr3_aa: CASSQGAGSTDTQYF
j_call: TRBJ2-3; v_call: TRBV7-2; clone_size: -; d_call: TRBD1; cdr3_nt: TGTGCCAGCAGGCCGCCAGGGGGCTCGCCAGATACGCAGTATTTT; cdr3_aa: CASRPPGGSPDTQYF
j_call: TRBJ2-1; v_call: TRBV6-6; clone_size: -; d_call: TRBD2; cdr3_nt: TGTGCCAGCAGGGGACTAGCGGGAGTACACAATGAGCAGTTCTTC; cdr3_aa: CASRGLAGVHNEQFF
j_call: TRBJ1-2; v_call: TRBV28; clone_size: -; d_call: -; cdr3_nt: TGTGCCAGCAGTTCTAACCGACCGGCAGGGCTCTATGGCTACACCTTC; cdr3_aa: CASSSNRPAGLYGYTF
j_call: TRBJ2-5; v_call: TRBV18; clone_size: -; d_call: -; cdr3_nt: TGTGCCAGCTCACCACTTCTCTTAGAGACCCAGTACTTC; cdr3_aa: CASSPLLLETQYF
j_call: TRBJ2-1; v_call: TRBV7-2; clone_size: once; d_call: -; cdr3_nt: TGTGCCAGCACCACGGGATTAAGCTCCTACAATGAGCAGTTCTTC; cdr3_aa: CASTTGLSSYNEQFF
j_call: TRBJ2-1; v_call: TRBV14; clone_size: -; d_call: -; cdr3_nt: TGTGCCAGCAGCCAAATTCCGTACAATGAGCAGTTCTTC; cdr3_aa: CASSQIPYNEQFF
j_call: TRBJ2-7; v_call: TRBV2; clone_size: medium-sized; d_call: TRBD2; cdr3_nt: TGTGCCAGCACCCCCGGACTAGCCTACGAGCAGTACTTC; cdr3_aa: CASTPGLAYEQYF
j_call: TRBJ2-3; v_call: TRBV20-1; clone_size: -; d_call: -; cdr3_nt: TGCAGTGCTAGTCCATCAGATACGCAGTATTTT; cdr3_aa: CSASPSDTQYF
j_call: TRBJ2-2; v_call: TRBV6-5; clone_size: -; d_call: TRBD1; cdr3_nt: TGTGCCAGCAGTTATTTAGCGGACAGGGAGACCGGGGAGCTGTTTTTT; cdr3_aa: CASSYLADRETGELFF